This T cell receptor (beta chain) appears in the sequencing data of a study of a mutant IDH1 vaccine in newly diagnosed glioma. Study-level information: First vaccine doses came 4-6 weeks after radiotherapy alone, or with temozolomide cycles. Radiotherapy, temozolomide, or both had been given previously, and both were given to most. Study-wide results and limits: Vaccine-induced responses were seen in approximately 93% of patients, spanning several MHC alleles.

As regards this clone: Its antigen is unidentified.

CDR3 size: 12 residues. The V gene's germline CDR1 is SNHLY and CDR2 FYNNEI. V shed 7 bases and J shed 7 bases, with 14 bases lying between them. As for time point: week 35, safety follow-up. Vaccinated patients received 300 ug of mutant IDH1 20-mer peptide per dose, with topical imiquimod. Astrocytomas that were new, WHO grade 3 or 4, IDH1-mutant and ATRX-lost were present in the donors. This table comes from immunoSEQ multiplex PCR, and its TCRdb copy is limited to in-frame clones, with some not included. The sample contains about 50,000 clones, over 80% of which appear only once. The receptor was isolated from a man aged 50 to 59 with glioma. V gene TRBV2 combines with J gene TRBJ2-7; perhaps TRBD1 as D (5 bases). Sequenced here: PBMCs, sampled from a glioma patient whose treatment included an IDH1 peptide vaccine. In nucleotides, the CDR3 is TGTGCCAGCACCAGAAGGGGTCGAGAGCAGTACTTC. This codes for CASTRRGREQYF. Supplemented by reference TRBV2 and TRBJ2-7, the full variable domain reads EPEVTQTPSHQVTQMGQEVILRCVPISNHLYFYWYRQILGQKVEFLVSFYNNEISEKSEIFDDQFSVERPDGSNFTLKIRSTKLEDSAMYFCASTRRGREQYFGPGTRLTVT.